The clone carrying this T cell receptor beta chain was counted only a few times. No antigen is known for it. Germline values: CDR1 DFQATT, CDR2 SNEGSKA (reference sequence). V gave up 8 bases and J gave up 8 bases, with 15 bases separating them. The CDR3 totals 12 residues. Template-switching 5'RACE yielded the TCR cDNA; a universal primer site and UMIs were added in the process. TCRdb processed the 5' RACE reads anew with MiXCR; each CDR3 protein has one entry. Here the sample spans hundreds of thousands of distinct CDR3 sequences, approximately 18% being singletons. These data belong to a study of T cells after yellow fever vaccination. Study-wide findings and caveats: Any FACS-sorted repertoire could hold abundant clonotypes that contaminate it from the bulk population. The CD4 compartment and the CD8 compartment contained a small share of clonotypes in common.

This clonotype was sampled from a man aged 18 to 35 who received the YFV17D yellow fever vaccine. The V gene is TRBV20-1, the J gene TRBJ1-4; possibly TRBD1 for D (5 bases). The material sequenced was PBMCs, taken before the yellow fever booster vaccination. CDR3 sequence (DNA): TGCAGTTTTTGGGCAGGGAGGGAAAAACTGTTTTTT. Residues: CSFWAGREKLFF.